The 8 T cell receptor beta chains listed next were all sequenced from one sample in a study of OX40 agonist ivuxolimab in advanced cancers. Using immunoSEQ multiplex PCR, the repertoire was profiled, and TCRdb retains in-frame clones only, with some absent. This repertoire shows roughly 99,000 clones, approximately 89% found once; its top ten account for around 1.2%. Source: CD4+ or CD8+ T cells sorted from blood, taken in a trial of the OX40 agonist ivuxolimab. The source is an adult with an advanced solid tumor such as melanoma, head and neck, liver or kidney cancer.

This rearrangement joins TRBV13 to TRBJ1-2; the D gene is possibly TRBD1 (6 bases). V was cut by 5 bases and J by 3 bases, with 19 bases left in between. This CDR3 spans 16 amino acids. The V gene's germline CDR1 is PRHDT and CDR2 FYEKMQ (reference sequence). CDR3 nucleotide sequence: TGTGCCAGCAGCCCTAAAGGGGGGATGCGAGACTATGGCTACACCTTC. It encodes CASSPKGGMRDYGYTF.

V and J are TRBV4-2 and TRBJ2-7; perhaps D is TRBD1 or TRBD2 (5 bases each). The V end was cut by 3 bases, the J end by 5 bases, with 20 bases between. The length of the CDR3 is 16 residues. Looked up from germline, CDR1 is LGHNA and CDR2 is YNFKEQ. The CDR3 nucleotides are TGTGCCAGCAGCCAGAGCCCCTTGGGGGTAGGGGACGAGCAGTACTTC. As protein: CASSQSPLGVGDEQYF.

The CDR3 DNA is TGTGCCAGCAGCCAAACCGGGACAGGGGACTACGAGCAGTACTTC. Translating it yields CASSQTGTGDYEQYF. This chain links TRBV7-2 with TRBJ2-7, with 10 bases lining up with TRBD1. This CDR3 is built from 15 residues. J gave up 3 bases and V 5 bases, and 7 bases lay outside the gene matches. Germline CDR1 is SGHTA and CDR2 is FQGNSA. Full variable domain (outside the CDR3, taken from reference TRBV7-2 and TRBJ2-7): GAGVSQSPSNKVTEKGKDVELRCDPISGHTALYWYRQSLGQGLEFLIYFQGNSAPDKSGLPSDRFSAERTGGSVSTLTIQRTQQEDSAVYLCASSQTGTGDYEQYFGPGTRLTVT.

The CDR3 DNA sequence: TGTGCCAGCAGTTCAGGGTTGATAGGCACTAGCACAGATACGCAGTATTTT. Translating it yields CASSSGLIGTSTDTQYF. The chain couples TRBV28 to TRBJ2-3, with D tentatively TRBD1 (5 bases). Deletions cut 4 bases from V and 0 bases from J, with 17 bases between. The CDR3 loop spans 17 amino acids. CDR1 MDHEN and CDR2 SYDVKM come from the germline V gene. Complete variable domain (other parts from reference TRBV28 and TRBJ2-3): DVKVTQSSRYLVKRTGEKVFLECVQDMDHENMFWYRQDPGLGLRLIYFSYDVKMKEKGDIPEGYSVSREKKERFSLILESASTNQTSMYLCASSSGLIGTSTDTQYFGPGTRLTVL.

The chain uses TRBV28 and TRBJ2-2; 9 bases align to TRBD2. J was trimmed by 2 bases and V by 2 bases; bases with no gene match: 3. CDR1 and CDR2 from the germline V gene are MDHEN and SYDVKM. CDR3 length: 16 residues. The CDR3 nucleotides are TGTGCCAGCAGTTTAGGGACTAGCAGTAACACCGGGGAGCTGTTTTTT. Protein sequence: CASSLGTSSNTGELFF. Looking up the rest from reference TRBV28 and TRBJ2-2 gives the full variable domain: DVKVTQSSRYLVKRTGEKVFLECVQDMDHENMFWYRQDPGLGLRLIYFSYDVKMKEKGDIPEGYSVSREKKERFSLILESASTNQTSMYLCASSLGTSSNTGELFFGEGSRLTVL.

The count of this clone is one. The chain has TRBV15 and TRBJ2-1; TRBD2 aligns across 7 bases. V shed 0 bases, J shed 3 bases, and the junction held 8 bases outside the gene matches. The germline gives CDR1 LNHNV, CDR2 YYDKDF (reference sequence). The CDR3 runs to 17 residues. The DNA of the CDR3 is TGTGCCACCAGCAGAGATCCCCCCGGGAGGTTCTACAATGAGCAGTTCTTC. It encodes CATSRDPPGRFYNEQFF.

CDR3 protein: CASSLLNYEQYF. In nucleotides, the CDR3 is TGTGCCAGCAGTTTACTAAACTACGAGCAGTACTTC. The rearrangement uses TRBV28 and TRBJ2-7; no reliable D call. V gave up 2 bases and J gave up 3 bases, with 5 bases separating them. Germline values: CDR1 MDHEN, CDR2 SYDVKM. This CDR3 contains 12 residues.

The V gene is TRBV27, the J gene TRBJ2-6; D is ambiguous. This CDR3 has 17 amino acids. The ends were cut back, 5 bases at V and 1 base at J, with 15 bases in the middle. Per germline, CDR1 MNHEY and CDR2 SMNVEV (reference sequence). The CDR3 loop is CASSTLWTVSGANVLTF. DNA of the CDR3: TGTGCCAGCAGTACACTCTGGACGGTTTCTGGGGCCAACGTCCTGACTTTC.